These 12 T cell receptor beta chains came from one sample sequenced in a study of blood T cell repertoires in COVID-19. Profiling relied on immunoSEQ multiplex PCR, and the TCRdb table lists in-frame clones only, not all of them. The sample contains a few hundred thousand clones, less than 85% of which appear only once. The sequencing sample was made of peripheral blood. The receptor set was obtained from a young woman with acute or convalescent COVID-19.

The CDR3 sequence is CASSQASGTYEQYF. The CDR3 DNA follows: TGCGCCAGCAGTCAGGCTAGCGGGACCTACGAGCAGTACTTC. This sequence joins TRBV10-1 and TRBJ2-7, with 9 bases aligning to TRBD2. V gave up 5 bases and J gave up 2 bases; unmatched junction bases: 4. The germline gives CDR1 WNHNN, CDR2 SYGVQD (reference sequence). The CDR3 covers 14 residues.

This clone was observed a single time. The chain couples TRBV9 to TRBJ2-5; D might be TRBD1 (5 bases). Germline-derived CDR1 and CDR2 are SGDLS and YYNGEE. The CDR3 sequence is 15 residues long. Trimming shortened V by 0 bases and J by 5 bases, and 14 bases separated the two germline ends. The CDR3 bases are TGTGCCAGCAGCGTAGTAGGGGCTAGTTCGGAGACCCAGTACTTC. As protein: CASSVVGASSETQYF.

The genes are TRBV6-5 and TRBJ1-6; D remains unclear. In germline, CDR1 is MNHEY, CDR2 SVGAGI. Trimming pared 5 bases from V and 6 bases from J, leaving 11 bases between. CDR3 size: 14 residues. The CDR3 reads CASSLIWANSPLHF. Written as DNA, the CDR3 is TGTGCCAGCAGTCTCATCTGGGCTAATTCACCCCTCCACTTT.

The V call is TRBV11-2, the J call TRBJ1-6; TRBD1 is a possible D gene (5 bases). Trimming cost V 5 bases and J 6 bases, with 14 bases left between them. From germline, CDR1 is SGHAT and CDR2 FQNNGV. This CDR3 spans 15 amino acids. This chain's CDR3 is CASSTRALINSPLHF. The CDR3 nucleotides are TGTGCCAGCAGCACCAGGGCTTTGATTAATTCACCCCTCCACTTT.

The gene calls are TRBV5-4 and TRBJ2-3, with D unclear. CDR1 is SGHNT and CDR2 is YYREEE in the germline V gene (reference sequence). This CDR3 region has 12 residues. The V end lost 4 bases, the J end lost 0 bases, and 3 bases lay between the germline ends. The CDR3 loop reads CASSPSTDTQYF. The CDR3 DNA reads as TGTGCCAGCAGCCCTAGCACAGATACGCAGTATTTT.

The V gene is TRBV25-1, the J gene TRBJ2-5, with 7 bases fitting TRBD2. CDR1 is MGHDK, CDR2 SYGVNS, per germline. V gave up 4 bases and J gave up 7 bases; unmatched junction bases: 21. This CDR3 has 18 amino acids. Here the CDR3 DNA reads TGTGCCAGCAGTGGTCTTACTCCCTCCGGCGGGAGTCCCAGGACCCAGTACTTC. This encodes CASSGLTPSGGSPRTQYF.

The chain is built from TRBV5-1 and TRBJ2-7, with TRBD1 identical over 7 bases. CDR1 SGHRS and CDR2 YFSETQ come from the germline V gene. The CDR3 spans 17 residues. The trim removed 1 base at V and 0 bases at J, leaving 10 bases unmatched. CDR3 in amino acids: CASSLSTGAASSYEQYF. CDR3 in DNA: TGCGCCAGCAGCTTGTCCACAGGGGCCGCTAGCTCCTACGAGCAGTACTTC.

The chain links TRBV28 to TRBJ1-1; D call uncertain. The germline V gene has CDR1 MDHEN and CDR2 SYDVKM. The CDR3 consists of 15 residues. The germline V and J ends were trimmed by 2 bases and 4 bases, with 14 bases remaining between them. The CDR3, as DNA: TGTGCCAGCAGTTTAGGTTCCAGGCGGGGCACTGAAGCTTTCTTT. Its protein product is CASSLGSRRGTEAFF.

The J gene is TRBJ1-2, the V gene TRBV6-1, with D uncertain. With 1 base removed from V and 7 bases from J, the gap between germline ends came to 13 bases. The germline gives CDR1 MNHNS, CDR2 SASEGT. The CDR3 spans 14 residues. The chain's CDR3 is CASSEVRGWGGYTF. The CDR3 coding sequence is TGTGCCAGCAGTGAAGTAAGAGGGTGGGGTGGCTACACCTTC.

The gene calls are TRBV5-4 and TRBJ1-4; D gene unclear. Germline V CDR1 and CDR2: SGHNT, YYREEE (reference sequence). The germline V and J ends were trimmed by 0 bases and 9 bases, with 12 bases remaining between them. The CDR3 has 14 residues. The DNA of the CDR3 is TGTGCCAGCAGCTTGGCCCCGCTTGGGCAAAAACTGTTTTTT. The encoded protein is CASSLAPLGQKLFF.

The chain links TRBV5-1 to TRBJ1-5; TRBD1 agrees at 12 bases. V was pared by 4 bases and J by 3 bases, with 8 bases of the junction left unmatched. CDR1 and CDR2 (germline): SGHRS, YFSETQ. The CDR3 sequence is 17 residues long. The CDR3 sequence: CASSPGTGGLVNQPQHF. CDR3 sequence (DNA): TGCGCCAGCAGCCCGGGGACAGGGGGCCTTGTCAATCAGCCCCAGCATTTT.

The chain is built from TRBV4-1 and TRBJ2-3, with a possible D match to TRBD2 (5 bases). Trimming stripped 1 base from V and 0 bases from J, with 8 bases between. Germline CDR1 and CDR2: MGHRA and YSYEKL. This CDR3 comprises 15 residues. CDR3 nucleotide sequence: TGCGCCAGCAGCCAAGGTCGGACTAGCACAGATACGCAGTATTTT. Amino acid sequence: CASSQGRTSTDTQYF.